This is a list of T cell receptor beta chains from one sample in a study of spatial heterogeneity in lung cancer. TCRdb reprocessed the 5' RACE reads with MiXCR, giving one entry per CDR3 protein. Among some 12,000 distinct CDR3 sequences, about 12% were seen once, and the ten largest hold about 12%. The sample in question was lung tumor tissue, obtained at surgery. The receptors here all came from a female donor with early-stage non-small cell lung cancer. Each CDR3 is given with its conserved first and last residue. The D gene is left open where the match is weak. Clone size is shown for a subset of rows, as once, few, many or a class of expanded clone.

clone size,V gene,J gene,D gene,CDR3 DNA,CDR3 protein
many,TRBV7-2,TRBJ2-1,TRBD2,TGTGCCAGCAGCCCGTCGGGACTAGCTTCCCATGAGCAGTTCTTC,CASSPSGLASHEQFF
few,TRBV6-1,TRBJ2-5,TRBD1,TGTGCCAGAGGAGCAGGGGGCGGAGAGACCCAGTACTTC,CARGAGGGETQYF
many,TRBV7-9,TRBJ2-1,TRBD1,TGTGCCAGCAACCAGGGGGCAGGGGATGAGCAGTTCTTC,CASNQGAGDEQFF
many,TRBV5-1,TRBJ1-1,NA,TGCGCCAGCAGCCAACAACTGGGGGCCAGTGAAGCTTTCTTT,CASSQQLGASEAFF
NA,TRBV12-3/TRBV12-4,TRBJ2-1,TRBD1,TGTGCCAGCAAAACGGACAGGAGCTACAATGAGCAGTTCTTC,CASKTDRSYNEQFF
medium-sized,TRBV2,TRBJ1-6,NA,TGTGCCAGCAGTGTGGAGTATAATTCACCCCTCCACTTT,CASSVEYNSPLHF
many,TRBV7-9,TRBJ2-5,NA,TGTGCCAGCAGCTTAGCGCTCAGGGAAGAGACCCAGTACTTC,CASSLALREETQYF
many,TRBV12-3/TRBV12-4,TRBJ1-6,NA,TGTGCCAGCAGTCTGGGCGGGTCTACGAATTCACCCCTCCACTTT,CASSLGGSTNSPLHF
NA,TRBV30,TRBJ2-7,TRBD1,TGTGCCTTCAAACAGGGGTTCTACGAGCAGTACTTC,CAFKQGFYEQYF
medium-sized,TRBV30,TRBJ2-7,NA,TGTGCCTGGACGCTTAGGAGGGCCGACGAGCAGTACTTC,CAWTLRRADEQYF
many,TRBV20-1,TRBJ2-3,TRBD2,TGCAGTGCTGCCCTGGGACTAGCGGTCACAGATACGCAGTATTTT,CSAALGLAVTDTQYF
few,TRBV19,TRBJ2-7,NA,TGTGCCAGTAGTGGGTGGCCCACCGAGTCAAACTACGAGCAGTACTTC,CASSGWPTESNYEQYF
NA,TRBV4-3,TRBJ2-1,NA,TGCGCCAGCAGCCAAGATCCAGCGACCTACAATGAGCAGTTCTTC,CASSQDPATYNEQFF